Below, 28 T cell receptor beta chains from the same sample are listed, as sequenced in a study of tumor and adjacent non-tumor tissue in lung cancer. No cell sorting was done before RNA was extracted from the tissue. The normal lung tissue was taken more than 3 cm from the tumor edge. Three rounds of nested PCR, following a modified ARM-PCR protocol, produced the TCRbeta library. TCRdb analysed the multiplex PCR reads with MiXCR anew, one entry per CDR3 protein. There are roughly 75,000 distinct CDR3 sequences in the sample; around 70% occur only once, and roughly a quarter lies in the top ten. Sequencing was done on a sample of distant non-tumor lung tissue. These receptors all come from a woman aged 45 to 65 with non-small cell lung cancer.

In the case of this clonotype: A much larger clone lies one base from this, so it may be a read error. This rearrangement joins TRBV6-1 to TRBJ1-3; D gene ambiguous. Germline V lookup: CDR1 MNHNS, CDR2 SASEGT. The CDR3 extends over 15 amino acids. The V and J ends lost 1 base and 2 bases respectively, with 9 bases between them. The CDR3 DNA reads as TGTGCCAGCAGTGAAGTCGGGGATGCTGGAAACACCATATATTTT. Amino acids: CASSEVGDAGNTIYF.

On this clonotype itself: A junction end diverges from the germline sequence, so it may reflect a read error. The chain carries TRBV20-1 and TRBJ2-6; D is tentatively TRBD1 or TRBD2 (5 bases each). The CDR3 consists of 17 residues. The germline gives CDR1 DFQATT, CDR2 SNEGSKA (reference sequence). CDR3: CSARDLREPSGTNVLTF. As DNA, the CDR3 is TGCAGTGCTAGAGATCTTAGGGAACCCTCTGGGACCAACGTCCTGACCTTC.

A note on this clonotype: The junction shows a germline mismatch at one end, possibly a read error. The chain links TRBV12-3 or TRBV12-4 to TRBJ1-5; D is undetermined. The CDR3 length is 14 residues. As DNA, the CDR3 is TGTACCAGCAACCCTGATGGGGTAGATCAGCCCCAGCATTTT. Amino acids: CTSNPDGVDQPQHF.

This clonotype was counted many times. The chain employs TRBV11-1 and TRBJ2-6; D perhaps matches TRBD1 (6 bases). The CDR3 has 17 residues. V was shortened by 1 base and J by 1 base, with 11 bases between the two germline ends. Germline V lookup: CDR1 SGHAT, CDR2 FQDESV (reference sequence). The CDR3 region is CASSLGQATSGANVLTF. In DNA, the CDR3 is TGTGCCAGCAGCTTAGGACAGGCGACATCTGGGGCCAACGTCCTGACTTTC.

This clonotype has ten or more counts. V and J are TRBV29-1 and TRBJ1-2, with D possibly matching TRBD1 (5 bases). The V and J ends lost 6 bases and 4 bases respectively, with 15 bases between them. The CDR3 loop spans 13 amino acids. In germline, CDR1 is SQVTM, CDR2 ANQGSEA. This chain's CDR3 is CSVWGGFGYGYTF. The CDR3 nucleotides read TGCAGCGTCTGGGGCGGGTTCGGCTATGGCTACACCTTC.

The chain employs TRBV7-2 and TRBJ2-1; D may be TRBD2 (6 bases). Trimming left V 2 bases short and J 8 bases short, with 7 bases between. The CDR3 covers 12 residues. Germline V gene data show CDR1 as SGHTA and CDR2 as FQGNSA. CDR3 sequence: CASSLWGDEQFF. The CDR3 bases are TGTGCCAGCAGCTTATGGGGGGATGAGCAGTTCTTC.

With respect to this clonotype: It may be a read error: a sequence one base away is much more abundant. This CDR3 is CASSVWGDRGDEQLF. The CDR3 nucleotides are TGTGCCAGCAGCGTGTGGGGGGACAGGGGCGATGAGCAGTTATTC. This chain joins TRBV6-1 and TRBJ2-1; 10 nucleotides match TRBD1. The germline V gene encodes CDR1 MNHNS and CDR2 SASEGT. The CDR3 consists of 15 residues.

This chain links TRBV28 with TRBJ2-7; a possible D gene is TRBD1 (6 bases). V shed 6 bases and J shed 2 bases, with 20 bases lying between them. Germline lookup yields CDR1 MDHEN and CDR2 SYDVKM. This CDR3 contains 16 residues. The CDR3 loop is CASRPQGWGITYEQYF. CDR3 coding DNA: TGTGCCAGCAGACCCCAGGGGTGGGGGATTACCTACGAGCAGTACTTC.

Notes on this clonotype: A clone one base away is much larger, so this may be a read error. The chain links TRBV20-1 to TRBJ2-4; 7 bases align to TRBD1. CDR1 DFQATT and CDR2 SNEGSKA come from the germline V gene (reference sequence). The length of the CDR3 is 14 residues. The chain's CDR3 is CSAKTGRAINIQYF. In DNA, the CDR3 is TGCAGTGCCAAGACAGGGAGAGCCATAAACATTCAGTACTTC.

A word on this clonotype: Here the CDR3 omits its conserved ending phenylalanine or tryptophan, so a read error is the likely source. Because the CDR3's place on the DNA is in doubt, the DNA is left out and the CDR3 is given as listed by TCRdb. The gene calls are TRBV6-6 and TRBJ2-1; the tabulated D call, TRBD1, remains unverified against the DNA. The CDR3 extends over 12 residues, inclusive of both ends. CDR1 and CDR2 from the germline V gene are MNHNY and SVGAGI (reference sequence). This CDR3 is CASRLTGGGKFL.

This clonotype appeared once. The germline gene is not matched at one end of the junction; a read error may be the cause. The chain uses TRBV20-1 and TRBJ2-7; D perhaps matches TRBD2 (6 bases). Germline V gene lookup returns CDR1 DFQATT and CDR2 SNEGSKA (reference sequence). The CDR3 sequence is 14 residues long. DNA of the CDR3: TGCAGTGTTAGACGTGCGGGATGGTTGGACGAGCAGAACTTC. It encodes CSVRRAGWLDEQNF.

This clonotype was seen only a few times. The chain has TRBV25-1 and TRBJ1-4; D gene unclear. V was shortened by 1 base and J by 8 bases, with 23 bases between the two germline ends. Germline CDR1 reads MGHDK; CDR2 reads SYGVNS. This CDR3 has 18 amino acids. The CDR3 DNA reads as TGTGCCAGCAGTGAATTTTATGTTCCCTGGCAGCTACCGGAAAAACTGTTTTTT. As protein: CASSEFYVPWQLPEKLFF. Full variable domain (remainder filled in from reference TRBV25-1 and TRBJ1-4): EADIYQTPRYLVIGTGKKITLECSQTMGHDKMYWYQQDPGMELHLIHYSYGVNSTEKGDLSSESTVSRIRTEHFPLTLESARPSHTSQYLCASSEFYVPWQLPEKLFFGSGTQLSVL.

The rearrangement joins TRBV7-9 to TRBJ2-7; 14 nucleotides line up with TRBD2. This CDR3 contains 15 residues. Germline V gene lookup returns CDR1 SEHNR and CDR2 FQNEAQ (reference sequence). Germline trimming cut 3 bases from V and 6 bases from J; bases unmatched to any gene: 4. CDR3 region: CASSLTGTSGSEQYF. CDR3 coding DNA: TGTGCCAGCAGCTTGACCGGGACTAGCGGGAGCGAGCAGTACTTC.

Comments on this clonotype: A much bigger clone sits one base away, suggesting this may be a read error. The chain combines TRBV5-6 with TRBJ2-1; D is uncertain. The V gene's germline CDR1 is SGHDT and CDR2 YYEEEE. The CDR3 is made up of 14 amino acids. The CDR3 coding sequence is TGTGCCAGCAGCCCAATCTCAGCTGAAAATGAGCACTTCTTC. Translation: CASSPISAENEHFF. The variable domain in full, with the rest retrieved from reference TRBV5-6 and TRBJ2-1, is DAGVTQSPTHLIKTRGQQVTLRCSPKSGHDTVSWYQQALGQGPQFIFQYYEEEERQRGNFPDRFSGHQFPNYSSELNVNALLLGDSALYLCASSPISAENEHFFGPGTRLTVL.

This chain connects TRBV12-3 or TRBV12-4 to TRBJ2-3; D uncertain. The CDR3 length is 12 residues. The CDR3 coding sequence is TGTACGAGCAGCCAATCTTCAGATACGCAGTATTTT. The encoded protein is CTSSQSSDTQYF.

A word on this clonotype: This may arise from a read error, as a much more abundant clone is one base away. The rearrangement links TRBV4-2 to TRBJ2-3; no firm D call. Germline lookup yields CDR1 LGHNA and CDR2 YNFKEQ. The CDR3 length is 15 residues. Here the CDR3 reads CAISQDLVSTDTQYF. The CDR3 DNA is TGTGCCATCAGCCAAGATCTGGTTAGCACAGATACGCAGTATTTT.

A remark on this clonotype: Germline is not matched at one junction end, which may reflect a read error. This chain connects TRBV20-1 to TRBJ2-3, with a weak D call TRBD2 (6 bases). This CDR3 is 14 amino acids long. Germline V gene data show CDR1 as DFQATT and CDR2 as SNEGSKA (reference sequence). The CDR3 protein is CSARRISGTDTQYF. The CDR3 coding sequence is TGCAGTGCTAGAAGGATTAGCGGCACAGATACGCAGTATTTC.

With respect to this clonotype: The conserved closing phenylalanine or tryptophan is absent in this CDR3, likely reflecting a read error. This CDR3 is CANSFLAQYNEQFL. CDR3 in DNA: TGTGCCAACAGCTTCCTAGCCCAATATAATGAGCAGTTCCTC. The J gene is TRBJ2-1, the V gene TRBV11-2, with a possible D match to TRBD2 (5 bases). The V gene's germline CDR1 is SGHAT and CDR2 FQNNGV. The CDR3 totals 14 residues.

This clonotype has only a few counts. A clone one base away is much larger, so this may be a read error. This chain links TRBV4-2 with TRBJ2-6; D possibly matches TRBD1 or TRBD2 (5 bases each). The CDR3 is made up of 16 amino acids. In germline, CDR1 is LGHNA, CDR2 YNFKEQ. CDR3 residues: CASSPGTRSGANLLTF. CDR3 DNA: TGTGCCAGCAGCCCCGGGACCCGCTCTGGGGCCAACCTCCTGACTTTC.

This clonotype was seen a single time. The chain is built from TRBV4-1 and TRBJ2-3; no clear D. The V gene lost 3 bases and the J gene lost 6 bases, with 16 bases spanning the gap. The CDR3 contains 15 residues. Germline V gives CDR1 MGHRA, CDR2 YSYEKL. The DNA for the CDR3 is TGCGCCAGCAGCCAGCCGGAACGGCCCGTGGATACGCAGTATTTT. It codes for CASSQPERPVDTQYF.

With respect to this clonotype: An end of the junction does not agree with germline; a read error may underlie this. This chain connects TRBV11-1 to TRBJ2-6; 8 bases line up with TRBD2. CDR1 is SGHAT, CDR2 FQDESV, per germline (reference sequence). The CDR3 totals 18 residues. The CDR3 loop reads CASSGPGGSYSGANVPTF. The DNA of the CDR3 is TGTGCCAGCAGCGGTCCGGGGGGGTCTTACTCAGGGGCCAACGTCCCGACTTTC.

A note on this clonotype: This may be a read error, as it is one base from a much larger clone. The chain links TRBV20-1 to TRBJ2-5; 15 nucleotides align to TRBD2. The J call is doubtful: the DNA matches TRBJ2-1 better. CDR1 and CDR2 from the germline V gene are DFQATT and SNEGSKA (reference sequence). The CDR3 contains 16 residues. CDR3 amino acids: CSARTSGRGVQETQFF. In DNA form, the CDR3 reads TGCAGTGCGAGGACTAGCGGGAGGGGTGTCCAAGAGACCCAGTTCTTC.

The table lists this clonotype with many counts. The chain couples TRBV28 to TRBJ2-3; D might be TRBD2 (5 bases). Per the germline V gene, CDR1 is MDHEN and CDR2 is SYDVKM. The CDR3 is 14 residues long. V was clipped by 3 bases and J by 1 base, with 8 bases between them. CDR3 sequence: CASSFLSGTDTQYF. CDR3 bases: TGTGCCAGCAGTTTTCTTAGCGGCACAGATACGCAGTATTTT.

In the case of this clonotype: Sequence at one end of the junction differs from germline and may be a read error. V gene TRBV6-2 or TRBV6-3 combines with J gene TRBJ1-2; 8 positions match TRBD1. There are 14 residues in the CDR3. Per germline, CDR1 MNHEY and CDR2 SVGEGT. In DNA form, the CDR3 reads TGTGTCAGCAGCCGCGGACGGGGACAGGATGACTACACCTTC. As protein: CVSSRGRGQDDYTF.

About this clonotype: An end of the junction differs from the germline gene, which may be a read error. This chain connects TRBV24-1 to TRBJ2-3; 9 nucleotides line up with TRBD2. The CDR3 consists of 16 residues. Germline CDR1 and CDR2: KGHDR and SFDVKD. In nucleotides, the CDR3 is TGTGCCAGCAGTGATGTAGCGGGAGTCAGTTCAGATACGCAGTATTTT. This translates into CASSDVAGVSSDTQYF.

The chain joins TRBV6-6 to TRBJ2-2; TRBD2 might be the D (5 bases). CDR3 length equals 15 residues. Germline-derived CDR1 and CDR2 are MNHNY and SVGAGI (reference sequence). Trimming stripped 2 bases from V and 10 bases from J, with 17 bases between. CDR3 sequence (DNA): TGTGCCAGCAGTTACGAGGGATCGAACACTGCGGAGCTGTTTTTT. Its protein product is CASSYEGSNTAELFF.

About this clonotype: Compared with germline, one end of the junction differs, possibly owing to a read error. This rearrangement joins TRBV4-3 to TRBJ2-2; the D gene is possibly TRBD2 (5 bases). CDR3 length equals 15 residues. Germline V gene data show CDR1 as LGHNA and CDR2 as YSLEER. CDR3 in amino acids: CASSQDEGVPGEPFF. The CDR3 nucleotides read TGCGCCAGCAGCCAAGATGAGGGAGTACCCGGGGAGCCGTTTTTT.

As for this clonotype: Since the CDR3 does not end with the conserved phenylalanine or tryptophan, this likely comes from a read error. This sequence joins TRBV12-3 or TRBV12-4 and TRBJ2-5, with D possibly TRBD1 on 5 matching bases. CDR3 length: 14 amino acids. The CDR3 DNA follows: TGTGTCAGCAGTTTAGACAGCGTCGGGGAGACCCAGTACTTA. Translated: CVSSLDSVGETQYL.